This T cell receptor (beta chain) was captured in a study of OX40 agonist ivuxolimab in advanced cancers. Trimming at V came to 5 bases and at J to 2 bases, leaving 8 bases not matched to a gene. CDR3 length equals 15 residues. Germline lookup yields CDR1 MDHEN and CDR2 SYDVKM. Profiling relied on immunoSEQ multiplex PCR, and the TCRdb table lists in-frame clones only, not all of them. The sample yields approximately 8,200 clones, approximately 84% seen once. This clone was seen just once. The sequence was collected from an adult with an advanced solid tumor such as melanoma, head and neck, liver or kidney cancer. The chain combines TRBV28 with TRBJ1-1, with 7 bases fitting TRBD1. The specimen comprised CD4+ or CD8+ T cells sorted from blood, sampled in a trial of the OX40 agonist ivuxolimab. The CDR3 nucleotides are TGTGCCAGCAGTCGAAAATGGGACAGTAACACTGAAGCTTTCTTT. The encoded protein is CASSRKWDSNTEAFF.